This T cell receptor beta chain emerged from a study of T cell responses to AZD1222 COVID-19 vaccine. Study-wide results and limits: Among the donors, most were white British and more were female, and clonal diversity was possibly underestimated. Reportedly, nearly half of unique spike TCRs recognized epitopes outside B.1.351/B.1.1.7 mutations. Only a handful of people who got AZD1222 tested seropositive at baseline.

Germline CDR1 and CDR2: LNHDA and SQIVND (reference sequence). V dropped 9 bases and J dropped 0; count of bases not matched to a gene: 5. The CDR3 loop spans 16 amino acids. As concerns this clone: Its matching antigen is unknown.

This table comes from immunoSEQ multiplex PCR, and its TCRdb copy is limited to in-frame clones, with some not included. The sample consists of approximately 140,000 clones, roughly 90% of them appearing once. This specimen was peripheral blood, taken 28 days after the second AZD1222 dose. The V and J genes are TRBV19 and TRBJ2-6; TRBD1 agrees at 10 bases. This TCR was sampled from an adult who received the AZD1222 COVID-19 vaccine. The CDR3: CASRDRGPSGANVLTF. The DNA of the CDR3 is TGTGCCAGCCGGGACAGGGGACCCTCTGGGGCCAACGTCCTGACTTTC. The entire variable domain, with the rest obtained from reference TRBV19 and TRBJ2-6, is as follows: DGGITQSPKYLFRKEGQNVTLSCEQNLNHDAMYWYRQDPGQGLRLIYYSQIVNDFQKGDIAEGYSVSREKKESFPLTVTSAQKNPTAFYLCASRDRGPSGANVLTFGAGSRLTVL.